This TCR beta chain was recovered during a study of blood T cells in healthy people across ages. CDR1 is KGHDR and CDR2 is SFDVKD in the germline V gene. V dropped 4 bases and J dropped 1; count of bases not matched to a gene: 4. The CDR3 covers 15 residues. This clonotype was seen only a few times. Next came a second PCR, run for 7 to 11 cycles, which used a sample-barcoded 5' primer along with a J-beta primer mix. TCRdb called the 5' RACE reads again in MiXCR, with one record for every CDR3 protein. The sample has 750,000 to 950,000 distinct CDR3 sequences; about 27% are singletons. These data are also associated with another study on T cells of mothers and their children. From that report: The cDNA synthesis received all extracted RNA, at approximately 1.5 ug per 15 ul. Among related mother-child pairs, overlap was slightly higher than in unrelated pairs, though not significantly.

Sequenced material: blood. The receptor was isolated from a woman in her forties in good health. The gene calls are TRBV24-1 and TRBJ1-1, with 8 bases fitting TRBD1. The CDR3 spells CATSDGTGSNTEAFF. The CDR3 region has the DNA TGTGCCACCAGTGACGGGACAGGTTCGAACACTGAAGCTTTCTTT.